This T cell receptor beta chain was captured by sequencing in a study of blood T cell repertoires in COVID-19. The CDR3 sequence is 14 residues long. Germline CDR1 SGHTA, CDR2 FQGTGA. Trimming took off 4 bases at V and 0 bases at J, with 10 bases between the two ends. The repertoire was sequenced with immunoSEQ multiplex PCR; TCRdb's copy has only in-frame clones and lacks some. Of 220,000 or so clones listed, about 93% were seen once; the top ten hold 0.82%. V is TRBV7-3 and J is TRBJ2-7; D might be TRBD1 (5 bases). Sequenced input: peripheral blood. This receptor was obtained from a man aged 55-75 years with COVID-19, enrolled during active disease. CDR3 protein: CASSSDSSSYEQYF. The CDR3 nucleotides read TGTGCCAGCAGCTCCGACAGTAGCTCCTACGAGCAGTACTTC.